The present T cell receptor (beta chain) was sequenced within a study of shared clonotypes between healthy human individuals. CD45RO-negative, CCR7-positively selected cells formed the naive CD8 fraction, excluding terminally differentiated effector memory CD45RA+ cells. V was clipped by 3 bases and J by 4 bases; unmatched bases: 2. The CDR3 has 14 residues. Germline assignment: CDR1 SGHNT and CDR2 YENEEA. On this clone: Its antigen is unknown.

Study results and limitations: Memory subsets had estimated richness that was generally smaller than that of naive subsets. Non-shared clonotypes had lower generation probabilities than clonotypes shared by all four sorted-subset donors.

Measured with immunoSEQ multiplex PCR; TCRdb has only the in-frame clones, and not every one. The sample includes over 800,000 clones, 90% to 95% of them seen just once. Sequenced: naive CD8+ T cells sorted from blood. The V call is TRBV11-3, the J call TRBJ2-1, with TRBD2 matching 8 bases. This receptor was obtained from a man aged 30-40 years in good health. CDR3 nucleotide sequence: TGTGCCAGCAGCTTCCCGGGAGGGTACAATGAGCAGTTCTTC. This gives the protein CASSFPGGYNEQFF.